This T cell receptor beta chain was found in a study of CD8 T cells in Susac syndrome (dated by TCRdb to about 2019). Context from the whole study: Whether CD8+ T cell activation and differentiation in Susac syndrome was antigen driven was tested using repertoire sequencing.

RNA was extracted with the RNeasy kit and roughly 0.45 to 1 ug was reverse transcribed using random hexamers. The immunoSEQ multiplex PCR assay, which covers 54 Vbeta and 13 Jbeta segments, was used to amplify TCR beta CDR3 regions. To correct PCR amplification bias, a synthetic template baseline was used for both primer optimization and computational correction. Concerning the study's data processing: Only productive sequences were kept, with reads annotated to V, D and J genes according to IMGT and analyzed in immunoSEQ Analyzer. To calculate clonality, Shannon entropy was normalized by log2 of the number of productive unique sequences and then subtracted from one. Public and private clones were assessed among the 100 most prevalent clones of each patient and control. A clone was defined as Susac-specific if it was absent from the healthy and MS cohorts, from 1052 published viral clones and from other ImmuneACCESS disease sequences. In-frame beta chains were kept once TCRdb had trimmed the public reads at Q25 with fastp and called clones with MiXCR. All rows with the same CDR3 protein become a single entry with the most common DNA and genes. TCRdb, not the original authors, processed these V and J calls. This sample comprises approximately 160,000 distinct CDR3 sequences, 92% of them detected only once. The ten most abundant clones make up more than 0.07% of the sample.

Study-level results and caveats: The number of individuals in the TCR sequencing and HLA analysis was recognized as being relatively small.

Peripheral blood CD8+ and CD4+ T cells from healthy donors, Susac syndrome patients and multiple sclerosis patients were profiled by high-throughput TCR beta sequencing. Healthy donors were age- and sex-matched controls. Bulk CD8+ and CD4+ T cells were purified magnetically by negative isolation, whereas CD8+ TEMRA cells were enriched by FACS. Blood was collected in EDTA tubes and processed within 24 hours, with PBMCs isolated through density gradient centrifugation. PBMCs destined for TCR sequencing were cryopreserved in liquid nitrogen and later thawed in a 37 °C water bath. A purity of at least 90% was achieved for sorted or isolated CD4+, CD8+ and CD8+ TEMRA cells. With respect to this clonotype: The clone's antigen remains unknown. The input lacks base qualities; no much larger clone sits a single base away.

The receptor was isolated from a human donor in good health. The sequenced sample was CD4+ T cells from PBMCs.

The CDR3 here reads CASSLWDRVLNTEAFF. Read as DNA, the sequence is TGTGCCAGCAGTTTATGGGACAGAGTTCTGAACACTGAAGCTTTCTTT. The rearranged segments are TRBV12-3 or TRBV12-4 and TRBJ1-1, with 7 central nucleotides matching TRBD1. The junction shows trimming of 2 bases on V and 0 bases on J, and the gene matches do not reach 6 bases of it. CDR3 length: 16 amino acids, cysteine to phenylalanine. Only the CDR3 DNA stays, 48 bases, in frame from base 1.